This TCR beta chain originates from a study of OX40 agonist ivuxolimab in advanced cancers. The overall study: The study treated patients with ivuxolimab, an agonistic anti-OX40 (CD134) antibody. The mean age was approximately 56 years, ranging from 23 to 79, with 82.7% of participants male.

As to this clone: Antigen unknown.

Sequencing used immunoSEQ multiplex PCR; TCRdb keeps in-frame clones, though not all of them. The table has under 70,000 clones, 85% seen once. Study conclusions and caveats: CD4+ and CD8+ blood T cells expanded clonally by week 6 at 0.1 to 3.0 mg/kg.

Germline V gene lookup returns CDR1 SGHRS and CDR2 YFSETQ. CDR3 length: 14 amino acids. V lost 4 bases, J lost 1 base, and 9 bases lay in between. This clonotype was sampled from an adult with an advanced solid tumor such as melanoma, head and neck, liver or kidney cancer. The chain combines TRBV5-1 with TRBJ2-1; D may match TRBD1 or TRBD2 (7 bases each). The starting material was CD4+ or CD8+ T cells sorted from blood, obtained in a trial of the OX40 agonist ivuxolimab. The CDR3 DNA sequence: TGCGCCAGCAGCCAGGGGGGGTCCTACAATGAGCAGTTCTTC. Its translation: CASSQGGSYNEQFF.